What follows are 11 T cell receptor beta chains derived from one specimen sequenced in a study of blood T cell repertoires in COVID-19 (dated by TCRdb to about 2020). Receptor amplification or capture employed the immunoSEQ multiplex PCR assay. TCRdb retrieved this table from immuneACCESS and kept in-frame rearrangements only. Not all clones are present; in checked studies, unresolved V genes account for under half, and no reason is known for the remainder. The table for this sample lists roughly 200,000 clones; about 83% of them were counted only once. Roughly 8.7% of the sample is in the top ten clones. Sequenced sample: peripheral blood. These receptors were taken from a man aged 40-55 years with active or convalescent COVID-19.

The chain is built from TRBV19 and TRBJ2-1; possibly TRBD1 for D (5 bases). V lost 6 bases and J lost 7, with 16 bases in between. Germline V CDR1 and CDR2: LNHDA, SQIVND (reference sequence). The CDR3 loop spans 14 amino acids. The CDR3 protein is CASSPQVIGNEQFF. For the CDR3, the DNA is TGTGCCAGTAGCCCACAGGTAATTGGAAATGAGCAGTTCTTC.

This clone has just one count. This chain uses TRBV4-3 with TRBJ1-5, with unresolved D. Germline V gene sequence: CDR1 LGHNA, CDR2 YSLEER. V lost 0 bases, J lost 5 bases, and 11 bases lay in between. There are 15 residues in the CDR3. The DNA of the CDR3 is TGCGCCAGCAGCCAAGATCGGTCACCTTATCAGCCCCAGCATTTT. Translating it yields CASSQDRSPYQPQHF.

V and J are TRBV19 and TRBJ2-1; TRBD1 is a possible D gene (6 bases). Per germline, CDR1 LNHDA and CDR2 SQIVND (reference sequence). The V gene lost 5 bases and the J gene lost 7 bases, with 18 bases spanning the gap. The length of the CDR3 is 15 residues. The CDR3 protein is CASSSTGPRGNEQFF. The CDR3 DNA is TGTGCCAGTAGTTCCACCGGGCCAAGGGGGAATGAGCAGTTCTTC.

The chain employs TRBV2 and TRBJ1-2; no definite D call. V was clipped by 8 bases and J by 2 bases, with 6 bases between them. CDR3 size: 11 residues. CDR1 is SNHLY and CDR2 is FYNNEI in the germline V gene. The CDR3 protein is CASGANYGYTF. The CDR3 DNA is TGTGCCAGCGGAGCAAACTATGGCTACACCTTC.

The chain combines TRBV15 with TRBJ2-3; D unresolved. The CDR3 covers 14 residues. Germline assignment: CDR1 LNHNV and CDR2 YYDKDF (reference sequence). The V and J ends lost 0 bases and 4 bases respectively, with 8 bases between them. CDR3 DNA: TGTGCCACCAGCAGAGATTCAGTTGCAGATACGCAGTATTTT. It encodes CATSRDSVADTQYF.

V usage is TRBV5-1 and J usage is TRBJ2-5; D perhaps matches TRBD1 (5 bases). This CDR3 region has 14 residues. V was cut by 0 bases and J by 2 bases, with 8 bases left in between. Germline V gene data show CDR1 as SGHRS and CDR2 as YFSETQ. For the CDR3, the DNA is TGCGCCAGCAGCTTGGCCCCAGGGCAAGAGACCCAGTACTTC. This translates into CASSLAPGQETQYF.

Only one count was recorded for this clone. The V call is TRBV2, the J call TRBJ2-6; 7 positions agree with TRBD1. Germline lookup yields CDR1 SNHLY and CDR2 FYNNEI. This CDR3 comprises 16 residues. V was clipped by 5 bases and J by 0 bases; unmatched bases: 4. The CDR3 DNA reads as TGTGCCAGCAGTTGGGGACAGATCTCTGGGGCCAACGTCCTGACTTTC. Translating it yields CASSWGQISGANVLTF.

This clone was counted a single time. The chain employs TRBV2 and TRBJ1-6; the D is unclear. Germline values: CDR1 SNHLY, CDR2 FYNNEI. Deletions cut 1 base from V and 6 bases from J, with 10 bases between. This CDR3 is built from 15 residues. CDR3 bases: TGTGCCAGCAGTGAAGGGCTTGAGGGTAATTCACCCCTCCACTTT. Translated, it gives CASSEGLEGNSPLHF.

The chain joins TRBV7-9 to TRBJ1-2; 9 bases fit TRBD1. Germline V gene data show CDR1 as SEHNR and CDR2 as FQNEAQ (reference sequence). Trimming at V came to 2 bases and at J to 5 bases, leaving 12 bases not matched to a gene. CDR3 size: 17 residues. The CDR3 DNA sequence: TGTGCCAGCAGCTTATCGGGGACAGGGAATTTATTATATGGCTACACCTTC. Protein: CASSLSGTGNLLYGYTF. The complete variable domain, with remaining parts taken from reference TRBV7-9 and TRBJ1-2, reads DTGVSQNPRHKITKRGQNVTFRCDPISEHNRLYWYRQTLGQGPEFLTYFQNEAQLEKSRLLSDRFSAERPKGSFSTLEIQRTEQGDSAMYLCASSLSGTGNLLYGYTFGSGTRLTVV.

V is TRBV10-3 and J is TRBJ1-4, with 7 bases matching TRBD1. CDR1 and CDR2 (germline): ENHRY, SYGVKD. J was trimmed by 2 bases and V by 3 bases; bases with no gene match: 3. This CDR3 is 15 amino acids long. The CDR3 sequence: CAISERTGTNEKLFF. The DNA of the CDR3 is TGTGCCATCAGTGAACGGACAGGCACTAATGAAAAACTGTTTTTT.

The rearrangement joins TRBV6-5 to TRBJ1-3; maybe TRBD1 (6 bases). The germline V gene has CDR1 MNHEY and CDR2 SVGAGI. This CDR3 has 13 residues. V gave up 10 bases and J gave up 1 base, with 11 bases separating them. The CDR3 region is CATRDRSGNTIYF. The CDR3 nucleotides are TGTGCCACCCGCGACAGGTCTGGAAACACCATATATTTT.